One and the same sample provided the 31 T cell receptor beta chains below, sequenced in a study of vaccination effects on CD4 cells after COVID-19. Their antigens are not known. Sequencing followed a ViraFEST assay step that expanded antigen-specific CD4+ T cells with viral peptide pools. After less than twelve days in culture, the CD4+ T cells were isolated. It was two doses of either the BNT162b2 or mRNA-1273 vaccine that participants received. TCRdb keeps only in-frame clones here, not all; method: immunoSEQ multiplex PCR. The data contain 35,000 to 45,000 clones, approximately 82% of them singletons. Source: CD4+ T cells from PBMCs cultured with HCoV-NL63 spike peptides, taken after COVID-19 vaccination. Source of these receptors: a human donor who received a COVID-19 vaccine. Some clones in this sample may be carry-over from other donors' samples.

This clone came up once. V gene TRBV6-5 combines with J gene TRBJ2-7; perhaps TRBD2 as D (5 bases). The CDR3 covers 15 residues. Trimming pared 8 bases from V and 1 base from J, leaving 18 bases between. CDR1 is MNHEY, CDR2 SVGAGI, per germline. The chain's CDR3 is CASRSAGHPSYEQYV. CDR3 in DNA: TGTGCCAGCCGATCCGCGGGTCACCCGTCCTACGAGCAGTACGTC.

The chain is built from TRBV3-1 (or the pseudogene TRBV3-2) and TRBJ2-1; perhaps TRBD1 as D (6 bases). The CDR3 sequence is 15 residues long. Germline V CDR1 and CDR2: LGHDT, YNNKEL (reference sequence). Trimming took 2 bases from V and 2 from J, leaving 10 bases between them. The CDR3 loop is CASSQTGLTYNEQFF. The CDR3 region has the DNA TGTGCCAGCAGCCAAACAGGGCTAACCTACAATGAGCAGTTCTTC.

This chain joins TRBV4-1 and TRBJ1-4; the match to TRBD1 covers 7 bases. J gave up 8 bases and V 1 base, and 7 bases lay outside the gene matches. From germline, CDR1 is MGHRA and CDR2 YSYEKL. CDR3 size: 15 residues. This chain's CDR3 is CASSQGGAGGEKLFF. As DNA, the CDR3 is TGCGCCAGCAGCCAAGGTGGGGCAGGGGGGGAAAAACTGTTTTTT.

J is TRBJ1-1 and V is TRBV2; no clear D. The V end lost 5 bases, the J end lost 5 bases, and 15 bases lay between the germline ends. The CDR3 is 14 residues long. The germline V gene encodes CDR1 SNHLY and CDR2 FYNNEI. In DNA, the CDR3 is TGTGCCAGCAGTCAACAGACCGTAACAACTGAAGCTTTCTTT. Translating gives CASSQQTVTTEAFF.

The chain is built from TRBV7-9 and TRBJ2-6; D call uncertain. V lost 6 bases to trimming and J lost 3 bases, with 12 bases between them. This CDR3 has 15 amino acids. Germline V CDR1 and CDR2: SEHNR, FQNEAQ (reference sequence). The CDR3 nucleotides are TGTGCCAGCAGTCCCTACCCTGGTGGGGCCAACGTCCTGACTTTC. Residues: CASSPYPGGANVLTF.

This clone has just one count. The chain uses TRBV18 and TRBJ2-3; D remains unclear. Between the trimmed V and J ends, which lost 3 bases and 0 bases, there was a span of 10 bases. Germline CDR1 is KGHSH and CDR2 is LQKENI. The length of the CDR3 is 15 residues. This chain's CDR3 is CASSPTGRSTDTQYF. CDR3 in DNA: TGTGCCAGCTCACCGACCGGACGGAGCACAGATACGCAGTATTTT.

This chain connects TRBV7-3 to TRBJ1-1; 7 bases match TRBD1. J was trimmed by 4 bases and V by 2 bases; bases with no gene match: 7. The CDR3 has 15 amino acids. Germline V gene lookup returns CDR1 SGHTA and CDR2 FQGTGA. The CDR3, as DNA: TGTGCCAGCAGCTTACTCCAGGGGGGGACCACTGAAGCTTTCTTT. It translates to CASSLLQGGTTEAFF.

This clone appeared once. The rearrangement joins TRBV12-5 to TRBJ2-5; 7 bases are a match to TRBD1. Germline V gene lookup returns CDR1 LGHNT and CDR2 FRNRAP. Trimming took 3 bases from V and 3 from J; bases not matched to a gene: 4. This CDR3 comprises 14 residues. CDR3 protein: CASGFGQAEETQYF. Here the CDR3 DNA reads TGTGCTAGTGGTTTTGGACAGGCAGAAGAGACCCAGTACTTC.

The CDR3 is CASSLVPGSNQPQHF. DNA of the CDR3: TGCGCCAGCAGCTTGGTTCCAGGGAGCAATCAGCCCCAGCATTTT. This chain uses TRBV5-1 with TRBJ1-5; tentatively, D is TRBD1 (5 bases). Trimming removed 0 bases from V and 1 base from J, with 8 bases in between. The CDR3 spans 15 residues. CDR1 and CDR2 from the germline V gene are SGHRS and YFSETQ.

The chain links TRBV7-8 to TRBJ1-5, with D perhaps matching TRBD1 (6 bases). CDR1 and CDR2 from the germline V gene are SGHVS and FQNEAQ. Trimming removed 0 bases from V and 7 bases from J, with 19 bases in between. The CDR3 is 17 residues long. The CDR3 spells CASSLAGGGRLSQPQHF. CDR3 DNA sequence: TGTGCCAGCAGCTTAGCAGGTGGGGGGCGCTTGAGCCAGCCCCAGCATTTT.

J is TRBJ1-2 and V is TRBV24-1, with D perhaps TRBD1 (6 bases). V was cut by 8 bases and J by 2 bases, with 11 bases left in between. This CDR3 region has 13 residues. Germline assignment: CDR1 KGHDR and CDR2 SFDVKD. CDR3 bases: TGTGCCACCACCGAGGGGGACAACTATGGCTACACCTTC. Translation gives CATTEGDNYGYTF.

V and J are TRBV6-5 and TRBJ1-5, with 7 bases fitting TRBD1. Germline V CDR1 and CDR2: MNHEY, SVGAGI. With 0 bases clipped from V and 9 bases from J, the junction kept 5 bases outside the gene matches. The CDR3 is 14 amino acids. CDR3 region: CASSYSQGHRPQHF. Here the CDR3 DNA reads TGTGCCAGCAGTTACTCACAGGGGCATCGGCCCCAGCATTTT.

The CDR3 DNA sequence: TGTGCCAGCAGTTTATTGGCCAGGGAAGCTTTCTTT. Translating gives CASSLLAREAFF. V is TRBV28 and J is TRBJ1-1; D not resolved. This CDR3 comprises 12 residues. CDR1 and CDR2 from the germline V gene are MDHEN and SYDVKM. Trimming took off 1 base at V and 8 bases at J, with 8 bases between the two ends.

This chain connects TRBV2 to TRBJ2-2; perhaps TRBD2 as D (6 bases). The V end was cut by 6 bases, the J end by 2 bases, with 16 bases between. The V gene's germline CDR1 is SNHLY and CDR2 FYNNEI. This CDR3 is 16 amino acids long. Here the CDR3 DNA reads TGTGCCAGCAGATCCCTTGGGGGAGGTAACACCGGGGAGCTGTTTTTT. Protein: CASRSLGGGNTGELFF.

The rearrangement joins TRBV19 to TRBJ2-3; 9 bases agree with TRBD1. This CDR3 spans 21 amino acids. Germline CDR1 reads LNHDA; CDR2 reads SQIVND (reference sequence). Unmatched junction bases numbered 22, after V lost 6 bases and J lost 0 bases. The CDR3 coding sequence is TGTGCCAGTAGCCGCAAGCGACCGGGACAGGGATATTTTTCTAGCACAGATACGCAGTATTTT. This encodes CASSRKRPGQGYFSSTDTQYF. The full variable domain, rest sourced from reference TRBV19 and TRBJ2-3, is DGGITQSPKYLFRKEGQNVTLSCEQNLNHDAMYWYRQDPGQGLRLIYYSQIVNDFQKGDIAEGYSVSREKKESFPLTVTSAQKNPTAFYLCASSRKRPGQGYFSSTDTQYFGPGTRLTVL.

This chain joins TRBV29-1 and TRBJ1-6; 7 nucleotides match TRBD1. The CDR3 loop spans 14 amino acids. Germline trimming cut 6 bases from V and 9 bases from J; bases unmatched to any gene: 11. Germline V lookup: CDR1 SQVTM, CDR2 ANQGSEA. For the CDR3, the DNA is TGCAGCGTCGCACAGGGGAACGTTGGTTCACCCCTCCACTTT. It specifies CSVAQGNVGSPLHF.

This rearrangement joins TRBV12-5 to TRBJ2-2, with D unresolved. The CDR3 contains 15 residues. V lost 2 bases and J 1 base, leaving 8 bases between the germline ends. The germline V gene encodes CDR1 LGHNT and CDR2 FRNRAP. CDR3 protein: CASGLSSENTGELFF. CDR3 nucleotide sequence: TGTGCTAGTGGTTTGTCGTCCGAGAACACCGGGGAGCTGTTTTTT.

This chain joins TRBV24-1 and TRBJ2-3; D is uncertain. The germline gives CDR1 KGHDR, CDR2 SFDVKD. V was shortened by 5 bases and J by 2 bases, with 13 bases between the two germline ends. The CDR3 runs to 15 residues. The CDR3 reads CATSAEPVLTDTQYF. Here the CDR3 DNA reads TGTGCCACCAGTGCAGAACCGGTCCTCACAGATACGCAGTATTTT.

This clone was found once. This chain connects TRBV2 to TRBJ2-5, with D unclear. From germline, CDR1 is SNHLY and CDR2 FYNNEI. The CDR3 consists of 15 residues. Trimming stripped 3 bases from V and 7 bases from J, with 18 bases between. CDR3 sequence (DNA): TGTGCCAGCAGTGAGGTGGCAGGTGGCGTGGGGACCCAGTACTTC. Amino acid sequence: CASSEVAGGVGTQYF.

The gene calls are TRBV28 and TRBJ1-2; perhaps TRBD1 as D (6 bases). Germline CDR1 and CDR2: MDHEN and SYDVKM. V was shortened by 7 bases and J by 2 bases, with 17 bases between the two germline ends. The CDR3 contains 15 residues. In DNA form, the CDR3 reads TGTGCCAGCACCCCACCGGGGGCCACGAACTATGGCTACACCTTC. It yields the protein CASTPPGATNYGYTF.

This rearrangement joins TRBV6-5 to TRBJ1-5; D gene uncertain. The CDR3 is 14 residues long. Germline CDR1 MNHEY, CDR2 SVGAGI. The germline V and J ends were trimmed by 7 bases and 6 bases, with 16 bases remaining between them. CDR3 amino acids: CASTASGGGQPQHF. Written as DNA, the CDR3 is TGTGCCAGCACGGCCTCCGGAGGCGGTCAGCCCCAGCATTTT.

This clone came up once. The chain is built from TRBV5-1 and TRBJ2-1; D is unresolved. The CDR3 covers 13 residues. V lost 0 bases, J lost 10 bases, and 11 bases lay in between. Germline CDR1 SGHRS, CDR2 YFSETQ. The CDR3 spells CASSLDPAGEQFF. In DNA form, the CDR3 reads TGCGCCAGCAGCTTGGACCCGGCTGGGGAGCAGTTCTTC.

The chain carries TRBV3-1 (or the pseudogene TRBV3-2) and TRBJ1-1; D gene ambiguous. This CDR3 comprises 12 residues. Trimming stripped 0 bases from V and 8 bases from J, with 7 bases between. Germline-derived CDR1 and CDR2 are LGHDT and YNNKEL (reference sequence). Here the CDR3 DNA reads TGTGCCAGCAGCCAAGATCGGAACGAAGCTTTCTTT. Its translation: CASSQDRNEAFF.

Only a few counts were recorded for this clone. This chain links TRBV18 with TRBJ1-5; TRBD1 aligns across 8 bases. The CDR3 consists of 13 residues. Germline-derived CDR1 and CDR2 are KGHSH and LQKENI. J was trimmed by 16 bases and V by 2 bases; bases with no gene match: 10. The CDR3 DNA is TGTGCCAGCTCACCAACGGGGACAGGTGCCTTCCATTTT. Protein: CASSPTGTGAFHF.

This chain uses TRBV6-2 or TRBV6-3 with TRBJ2-7; 11 bases agree with TRBD1. The CDR3 loop spans 15 amino acids. The V gene end was trimmed by 6 bases and the J gene end by 0 bases; junction bases not matched to a gene: 4. Germline-derived CDR1 and CDR2 are MNHEY and SVGEGT. This chain's CDR3 is CASSPGTGGSYEQYV. The DNA for the CDR3 is TGTGCCAGCAGCCCCGGGACAGGGGGCTCCTACGAGCAGTACGTC.

This clone appeared once. The rearrangement uses TRBV9 and TRBJ1-4, with 8 nucleotides matching TRBD1. Germline V gives CDR1 SGDLS, CDR2 YYNGEE. The CDR3 totals 13 residues. V lost 4 bases to trimming and J lost 15 bases; unmatched junction nucleotides: 11. As DNA, the CDR3 is TGTGCCAGCAGCCCGCAGGGGGCGCGGGGGATGTTTTTT. This encodes CASSPQGARGMFF.

This clone was counted a few times. The chain employs TRBV7-9 and TRBJ2-7, with 8 bases identical to TRBD1. J gave up 8 bases and V 5 bases, and 8 bases lay outside the gene matches. CDR1 SEHNR and CDR2 FQNEAQ come from the germline V gene (reference sequence). CDR3 size: 13 residues. The CDR3 coding sequence is TGTGCCAGCAGCCTTACAGGGGGACTTAAGCAGTACGTC. This translates into CASSLTGGLKQYV.

The chain couples TRBV7-2 to TRBJ1-6, with D possibly TRBD1 on 6 matching bases. The CDR3 runs to 14 residues. Germline assignment: CDR1 SGHTA and CDR2 FQGNSA. Deletions cut 0 bases from V and 11 bases from J, with 11 bases between. The DNA of the CDR3 is TGTGCCAGCAGCTTAGCGCCAGGGGCGACACCCCTCCACTTT. It yields the protein CASSLAPGATPLHF.

This clone occurred once. The CDR3 region has the DNA TGTGCCAGCAGCGTGCGGTTCAGGGATGGGGCAGATACGCAGTATTTT. Its translation: CASSVRFRDGADTQYF. This chain links TRBV7-9 with TRBJ2-3; D possibly corresponds to TRBD1 (5 bases). CDR1 and CDR2 from the germline V gene are SEHNR and FQNEAQ (reference sequence). This CDR3 has 16 residues. The V end was cut by 5 bases, the J end by 4 bases, with 19 bases between.

The rearrangement links TRBV2 to TRBJ2-5; D is uncertain. V was cut by 2 bases and J by 2 bases, with 3 bases left in between. The CDR3 runs to 12 residues. The germline V gene has CDR1 SNHLY and CDR2 FYNNEI. CDR3 amino acids: CASSEQQETQYF. The CDR3 DNA reads TGTGCCAGCAGTGAACAGCAAGAGACCCAGTACTTC. Using reference TRBV2 and TRBJ2-5 for the parts outside the CDR3, the full variable domain is EPEVTQTPSHQVTQMGQEVILRCVPISNHLYFYWYRQILGQKVEFLVSFYNNEISEKSEIFDDQFSVERPDGSNFTLKIRSTKLEDSAMYFCASSEQQETQYFGPGTRLLVL.

This sequence joins TRBV7-9 and TRBJ1-3; 9 bases map to TRBD1. CDR1 and CDR2 from the germline V gene are SEHNR and FQNEAQ (reference sequence). Trimming took 4 bases from V and 1 from J; bases not matched to a gene: 5. This CDR3 is built from 16 residues. The chain's CDR3 is CASSSRGQGSGNTIYF. CDR3 DNA sequence: TGTGCCAGCAGCTCCCGGGGACAGGGATCTGGAAACACCATATATTTT.